This TCR beta chain appears in the sequencing data of a study of shared clonotypes between healthy human individuals. Study findings and constraints: The generation probabilities recorded for non-shared clonotypes fell below those of clonotypes shared by all four donors.

Once extracted for a subset, genomic DNA was divided evenly among several immunoSEQ plates. This table comes from immunoSEQ multiplex PCR, and its TCRdb copy is limited to in-frame clones, with some not included. The sample has roughly 2 million clones, 90% to 96% seen once. CDR3 length: 15 amino acids. Germline V gene lookup returns CDR1 GTSNPN and CDR2 SVGIG (reference sequence). Losses at the gene ends were 5 bases for V and 3 bases for J; bases not matched to a gene: 11. Notes on this clone: Its antigen is undetermined.

V usage is TRBV30 and J usage is TRBJ2-7; 9 nucleotides line up with TRBD2. The receptor was isolated from a man younger than 30 in good health. Sequenced: naive CD4+ T cells sorted from blood. Subset: CD45RA+ positively selected. The chain's CDR3 is CAWSPAGGVVYEQYF. The CDR3 coding sequence is TGTGCCTGGTCCCCAGCGGGGGGTGTTGTCTACGAGCAGTACTTC. Full variable domain (outside the CDR3, taken from reference TRBV30 and TRBJ2-7): SQTIHQWPATLVQPVGSPLSLECTVEGTSNPNLYWYRQAAGRGLQLLFYSVGIGQISSEVPQNLSASRPQDRQFILSSKKLLLSDSGFYLCAWSPAGGVVYEQYFGPGTRLTVT.